The 15 T cell receptor beta chains given below trace back to one sample, sequenced in a study of shared clonotypes between healthy human individuals. The repertoire was sequenced with immunoSEQ multiplex PCR; TCRdb's copy has only in-frame clones and lacks some. The sample carries around 1 million clones, about 80% recorded once. Specimen: memory CD4+ T cells sorted from blood. Sample subset: CD45RA-negative fraction. All receptors derive from a man between 18 and 35 years old in good health.

The chain has TRBV19 and TRBJ2-7, with D maybe TRBD2 (5 bases). The CDR3 extends over 14 amino acids. The V and J ends lost 3 bases and 3 bases respectively, with 12 bases between them. The germline V gene has CDR1 LNHDA and CDR2 SQIVND (reference sequence). The CDR3 loop is CASSMDSRSYEQYF. CDR3 nucleotide sequence: TGTGCCAGTAGTATGGACTCCCGCAGCTACGAGCAGTACTTC.

The chain joins TRBV6-1 to TRBJ2-2; 10 bases match TRBD1. Germline V gene lookup returns CDR1 MNHNS and CDR2 SASEGT. There are 15 residues in the CDR3. The ends lost 7 bases at V and 7 bases at J; junction bases unmatched: 9. The CDR3 sequence is CASIRGQGRIGELFF. DNA of the CDR3: TGTGCCAGCATCCGGGGACAGGGGCGTATCGGGGAGCTGTTTTTT.

The rearrangement links TRBV7-3 to TRBJ1-2; possibly TRBD1 for D (6 bases). The CDR3 has 15 residues. Trimming took off 6 bases at V and 5 bases at J, with 19 bases between the two ends. CDR1 SGHTA and CDR2 FQGTGA come from the germline V gene. This CDR3 is CASRPSEGRGYGYTF. CDR3 bases: TGTGCCAGCAGGCCCTCGGAGGGAAGGGGGTATGGCTACACCTTC.

This rearrangement joins TRBV7-2 to TRBJ2-2; 7 nucleotides agree with TRBD1. Per the germline V gene, CDR1 is SGHTA and CDR2 is FQGNSA. CDR3 size: 15 residues. V was pared by 4 bases and J by 5 bases, with 7 bases of the junction left unmatched. The CDR3 reads CASSSRQGNTGELFF. The CDR3 nucleotides are TGTGCCAGCAGCTCGCGACAGGGAAATACCGGGGAGCTGTTTTTT.

Ten or more counts support this clone. Other DNA sequences in the same sample also yield this CDR3. V usage is TRBV7-2 and J usage is TRBJ2-3, with 9 positions matching TRBD2. Germline V gene sequence: CDR1 SGHTA, CDR2 FQGNSA. This CDR3 contains 15 residues. V gave up 0 bases and J gave up 3 bases; unmatched junction bases: 1. DNA of the CDR3: TGTGCCAGCAGCTTAGCTAGCGGGGGAACAGATACGCAGTATTTT. As protein: CASSLASGGTDTQYF. Full variable domain (rest looked up from reference TRBV7-2 and TRBJ2-3): GAGVSQSPSNKVTEKGKDVELRCDPISGHTALYWYRQSLGQGLEFLIYFQGNSAPDKSGLPSDRFSAERTGGSVSTLTIQRTQQEDSAVYLCASSLASGGTDTQYFGPGTRLTVL.

V usage is TRBV9 and J usage is TRBJ1-4, with TRBD1 as a possible D gene (5 bases). Per germline, CDR1 SGDLS and CDR2 YYNGEE. The V end lost 0 bases, the J end lost 3 bases, and 15 bases lay between the germline ends. The CDR3 loop spans 17 amino acids. The CDR3 here is CASSVGYQGEANEKLFF. DNA of the CDR3: TGTGCCAGCAGCGTAGGGTACCAAGGGGAGGCTAATGAAAAACTGTTTTTT.

V and J are TRBV7-2 and TRBJ2-7, with D uncertain. The CDR3 totals 16 residues. V lost 2 bases and J lost 0, with 14 bases in between. From germline, CDR1 is SGHTA and CDR2 FQGNSA. CDR3 nucleotides: TGTGCCAGCAGCTTAATGAGGAGTGGCAGCTCCTACGAGCAGTACTTC. Encoded protein: CASSLMRSGSSYEQYF.

This clone was counted a few times. The CDR3 bases are TGTGCCAGCAGTCTTAGCGCCAGCTCCTACGAGCAGTACTTC. Encoded protein: CASSLSASSYEQYF. The chain recombines TRBV28 with TRBJ2-7, with D maybe TRBD2 (5 bases). This CDR3 is 14 amino acids long. The ends were cut back, 5 bases at V and 0 bases at J, with 11 bases in the middle. The V gene's germline CDR1 is MDHEN and CDR2 SYDVKM.

This chain uses TRBV27 with TRBJ1-5; 8 nucleotides align to TRBD1. V was clipped by 5 bases and J by 2 bases; unmatched bases: 8. The CDR3 is made up of 16 amino acids. Germline loops: CDR1 MNHEY, CDR2 SMNVEV (reference sequence). CDR3 residues: CASSDRQGIGNQPQHF. The CDR3 coding sequence is TGTGCCAGCAGTGACCGACAGGGGATTGGCAATCAGCCCCAGCATTTT.

The genes are TRBV18 and TRBJ2-5; 8 positions agree with TRBD1. This CDR3 region has 15 residues. Per the germline V gene, CDR1 is KGHSH and CDR2 is LQKENI. Trimming cost V 6 bases and J 5 bases; bases outside gene matches: 11. CDR3 sequence: CASSPGQGMRETQYF. CDR3 DNA sequence: TGTGCCAGCTCCCCCGGACAGGGTATGAGGGAGACCCAGTACTTC.

This clone was detected once. The chain couples TRBV4-1 to TRBJ2-5; 14 positions agree with TRBD2. The CDR3 is made up of 19 amino acids. Trimming at V came to 3 bases and at J to 1 base, leaving 10 bases not matched to a gene. Germline CDR1 MGHRA, CDR2 YSYEKL. The CDR3 sequence is CASSQGRTSGRTRQETQYF. CDR3 DNA sequence: TGCGCCAGCAGCCAGGGCAGGACTAGCGGGAGGACCCGCCAAGAGACCCAGTACTTC.

CDR3 DNA sequence: TGTGCCAGCTCACCAAACTGGGGCAATCAGCCCCAGCATTTT. Residues: CASSPNWGNQPQHF. The chain uses TRBV18 and TRBJ1-5; the D is unclear. Trimming removed 2 bases from V and 2 bases from J, with 7 bases in between. Germline V gene sequence: CDR1 KGHSH, CDR2 LQKENI. This CDR3 is built from 14 residues.

V usage is TRBV5-1 and J usage is TRBJ2-7, with 8 bases matching TRBD2. V lost 7 bases to trimming and J lost 7 bases; unmatched junction nucleotides: 10. From germline, CDR1 is SGHRS and CDR2 YFSETQ. The CDR3 has 13 residues. The CDR3 sequence: CASCLAGGREQYF. Here the CDR3 DNA reads TGCGCCAGCTGCCTGGCGGGGGGTCGGGAGCAGTACTTC.

The chain employs TRBV7-9 and TRBJ2-7; D is perhaps TRBD1 (5 bases). CDR3 length equals 11 residues. V dropped 8 bases and J dropped 6 bases, with 11 bases sitting between them. CDR1 and CDR2 (germline): SEHNR, FQNEAQ (reference sequence). The CDR3 spells CASRRQGEQYF. CDR3 DNA: TGTGCCAGCCGACGCCAGGGCGAGCAGTACTTC.

The rearrangement links TRBV2 to TRBJ2-1; the D call may be TRBD1 or TRBD2 (5 bases each). Germline-derived CDR1 and CDR2 are SNHLY and FYNNEI. The V gene lost 6 bases and the J gene lost 9 bases, with 21 bases spanning the gap. The CDR3 totals 15 residues. The CDR3 region is CASSLNGGPTGEQFF. In nucleotides, the CDR3 is TGTGCCAGCAGCCTCAATGGGGGTCCTACGGGTGAGCAGTTCTTC.